Listed here is a single T cell receptor beta chain. This entry is derived from a study of blood T cell repertoires in COVID-19. Study in general: Specimens from acute and convalescent COVID-19 originated in the United States, Italy and Spain. In each case, the material was cDNA or gDNA derived from T cells, B-cell-depleted T cells, or PBMCs.

Sequencing was performed with immunoSEQ multiplex PCR; in TCRdb, only in-frame clones are kept and a portion is missing. The sample contains around 150,000 clones, more than 70% of which appear only once. The CDR3 is 13 residues long. In germline, CDR1 is GTSNPN, CDR2 SVGIG (reference sequence). V lost 5 bases and J lost 6, with 17 bases in between. The receptor comes from a man aged 50 to 59 with active or convalescent COVID-19. Sequencing was performed on peripheral blood. The V call is TRBV30, the J call TRBJ2-7; TRBD1 is a possible D gene (6 bases). CDR3 nucleotide sequence: TGTGCCTGGGAGACAGGTGGAGGCAGCGAGCAGTACTTC. Its translation is CAWETGGGSEQYF.